A single sample gave rise to the 21 T cell receptor beta chains below, sequenced in a study of Tregs in tolerant kidney transplant recipients. TCRdb's table, derived via immunoSEQ multiplex PCR, lists solely in-frame clones and lacks some. The sample shows 100,000 to 120,000 clones, 90% of them seen only once. The sample was CD4+ T cells from blood, taken before the transplant. The receptor set was obtained from a human donor who received a combined kidney and bone marrow transplant.

The V call is TRBV2, the J call TRBJ1-6; D gene uncertain. The CDR3 contains 12 residues. V was shortened by 3 bases and J by 8 bases, with 5 bases between the two germline ends. Germline V gives CDR1 SNHLY, CDR2 FYNNEI. The CDR3: CASSEGDSPLHF. CDR3 DNA: TGTGCCAGCAGTGAGGGAGATTCACCCCTCCACTTT.

The chain recombines TRBV7-2 with TRBJ1-5; 8 positions agree with TRBD1. The trim removed 5 bases at V and 3 bases at J, leaving 6 bases unmatched. The CDR3 length is 15 residues. Germline V CDR1 and CDR2: SGHTA, FQGNSA. CDR3 residues: CASSLWTGLNQPQHF. CDR3 bases: TGTGCCAGCAGCCTATGGACAGGGCTCAATCAGCCCCAGCATTTT.

The rearrangement links TRBV10-3 to TRBJ1-3; possible D gene TRBD1, 5 bases. Germline V gene sequence: CDR1 ENHRY, CDR2 SYGVKD. Deletions cut 0 bases from V and 0 bases from J, with 9 bases between. The CDR3 is 16 amino acids. The CDR3 DNA sequence: TGTGCCATCAGTGAGTCGGGACTCACCTCTGGAAACACCATATATTTT. Protein sequence: CAISESGLTSGNTIYF.

The sample holds one count of this clone. CDR3 protein: CASSEGGNDEAFF. The CDR3 coding sequence is TGTGCCAGCAGTGAGGGAGGGAACGATGAAGCTTTCTTT. The rearrangement links TRBV7-9 to TRBJ1-1; D call uncertain. The germline V gene encodes CDR1 SEHNR and CDR2 FQNEAQ (reference sequence). V was pared by 6 bases and J by 7 bases, with 15 bases between. The CDR3 contains 13 residues.

The chain carries TRBV19 and TRBJ2-1; D is unresolved. The CDR3 extends over 15 amino acids. Per germline, CDR1 LNHDA and CDR2 SQIVND (reference sequence). Trimming cost V 2 bases and J 0 bases, with 8 bases left between them. CDR3: CASSISQNSYNEQFF. The CDR3 DNA reads as TGTGCCAGTAGTATAAGTCAGAACTCCTACAATGAGCAGTTCTTC.

J is TRBJ1-3 and V is TRBV28; tentatively, D is TRBD1 (5 bases). Between the trimmed V and J ends, which lost 6 bases and 0 bases, there was a span of 9 bases. The CDR3 is 14 residues long. The germline V gene encodes CDR1 MDHEN and CDR2 SYDVKM. CDR3 residues: CASSGGHSGNTIYF. The CDR3 DNA follows: TGTGCCAGCAGCGGCGGACACTCTGGAAACACCATATATTTT. Full variable domain (outside the CDR3, taken from reference TRBV28 and TRBJ1-3): DVKVTQSSRYLVKRTGEKVFLECVQDMDHENMFWYRQDPGLGLRLIYFSYDVKMKEKGDIPEGYSVSREKKERFSLILESASTNQTSMYLCASSGGHSGNTIYFGEGSWLTVV.

The chain couples TRBV29-1 to TRBJ1-2; tentatively, D is TRBD1 (5 bases). The CDR3 runs to 12 residues. Germline assignment: CDR1 SQVTM and CDR2 ANQGSEA. The ends were cut back, 4 bases at V and 4 bases at J, with 10 bases in the middle. This CDR3 is CSVGREPYGYTF. DNA of the CDR3: TGCAGCGTTGGCAGGGAACCCTATGGCTACACCTTC.

V gene TRBV29-1 combines with J gene TRBJ2-7, with TRBD2 matching 7 bases. CDR3 size: 12 residues. Losses at the gene ends were 4 bases for V and 4 bases for J; bases not matched to a gene: 4. Looked up from germline, CDR1 is SQVTM and CDR2 is ANQGSEA. The CDR3 sequence: CSVAPSGYEQYF. CDR3 in DNA: TGCAGCGTTGCACCTAGCGGTTACGAGCAGTACTTC.

The rearrangement uses TRBV2 and TRBJ2-4, with TRBD1 identical over 10 bases. The trim removed 5 bases at V and 8 bases at J, leaving 3 bases unmatched. CDR3 size: 13 residues. Germline loops: CDR1 SNHLY, CDR2 FYNNEI. CDR3 in amino acids: CASSPGTGDIQYF. CDR3 sequence (DNA): TGTGCCAGCAGTCCCGGGACAGGGGACATTCAGTACTTC. The complete variable domain, with remaining parts taken from reference TRBV2 and TRBJ2-4, reads EPEVTQTPSHQVTQMGQEVILRCVPISNHLYFYWYRQILGQKVEFLVSFYNNEISEKSEIFDDQFSVERPDGSNFTLKIRSTKLEDSAMYFCASSPGTGDIQYFGAGTRLSVL.

The chain has TRBV29-1 and TRBJ1-4; TRBD1 aligns across 9 bases. V gave up 8 bases and J gave up 3 bases; unmatched junction bases: 7. The V gene's germline CDR1 is SQVTM and CDR2 ANQGSEA. The CDR3 runs to 14 residues. CDR3 nucleotide sequence: TGCAGCTGCCGGGACAGGGAATCTAATGAAAAACTGTTTTTT. This gives the protein CSCRDRESNEKLFF.

A note on this clone: The CDR3 does not close with the conserved phenylalanine or tryptophan, likely indicating a read error. Because the CDR3's place on the DNA is in doubt, the DNA is left out and the CDR3 is given as listed by TCRdb. The V call is TRBV7-8, the J call TRBJ2-6; the table's D call, TRBD1, has no DNA check behind it. The germline gives CDR1 SGHVS, CDR2 FQNEAQ. Counting both end residues, the CDR3 totals 9 amino acids. CDR3 residues: CASSLVSRL.

As DNA, the CDR3 is TGTGCCAGCAGTTTAACCCTAGCGGGAGGGGGCGGGGAGCTGTTTTTT. Translated: CASSLTLAGGGGELFF. The chain uses TRBV27 and TRBJ2-2, with 12 bases that match TRBD2. The CDR3 is 16 residues long. Germline V lookup: CDR1 MNHEY, CDR2 SMNVEV (reference sequence). V shed 2 bases and J 7 bases; nucleotides not matched to a gene: 5.

The chain combines TRBV5-1 with TRBJ1-1; 8 nucleotides agree with TRBD1. Germline CDR1 and CDR2: SGHRS and YFSETQ. J lost 5 bases, V lost 0 bases, and 3 bases had no gene match. This CDR3 spans 14 amino acids. In DNA, the CDR3 is TGCGCCAGCAGCTTGGTTAACAGGGGGACTGAAGCTTTCTTT. The encoded protein is CASSLVNRGTEAFF.

This chain connects TRBV19 to TRBJ1-1; possibly TRBD1 for D (6 bases). The V gene lost 6 bases and the J gene lost 4 bases, with 12 bases spanning the gap. CDR3 length: 13 amino acids. CDR1 LNHDA and CDR2 SQIVND come from the germline V gene (reference sequence). This CDR3 reads CASRQGLGTEAFF. The CDR3 DNA sequence: TGTGCCAGTAGACAGGGTCTGGGCACTGAAGCTTTCTTT.

With respect to this clone: Other nucleotide sequences in the sample specify the same CDR3. The chain has TRBV7-2 and TRBJ2-3; no reliable D call. The V gene lost 5 bases and the J gene lost 2 bases, with 5 bases spanning the gap. Germline assignment: CDR1 SGHTA and CDR2 FQGNSA. This CDR3 has 12 residues. Here the CDR3 DNA reads TGTGCCAGCAGCCTATTCACAGATACGCAGTATTTT. This codes for CASSLFTDTQYF.

The sample holds one count of this clone. The CDR3 coding sequence is TGTGCCAGCAGTTACTTAGGACTAGCGGGGGGAGGTCAATACGAGCAGTACTTC. It translates to CASSYLGLAGGGQYEQYF. This chain connects TRBV27 to TRBJ2-7; 14 bases align to TRBD2. Unmatched junction bases numbered 12, after V lost 4 bases and J lost 4 bases. Germline CDR1 MNHEY, CDR2 SMNVEV (reference sequence). The CDR3 has 18 residues.

The chain recombines TRBV5-4 with TRBJ2-2, with a weak D call TRBD2 (6 bases). The ends were cut back, 4 bases at V and 6 bases at J, with 16 bases in the middle. Per the germline V gene, CDR1 is SGHNT and CDR2 is YYREEE (reference sequence). This CDR3 spans 15 amino acids. CDR3 amino acids: CASSPGTRESGELFF. CDR3 DNA sequence: TGTGCCAGCAGCCCCGGGACTCGAGAGTCCGGGGAGCTGTTTTTT.

V usage is TRBV12-5 and J usage is TRBJ1-1; TRBD1 matches at 7 bases. The CDR3 has 16 amino acids. Trimming at V came to 1 base and at J to 4 bases, leaving 9 bases not matched to a gene. In germline, CDR1 is LGHNT, CDR2 FRNRAP. The CDR3 region is CASGLGAGGLGTEAFF. CDR3 bases: TGTGCTAGTGGTTTGGGTGCAGGGGGATTGGGCACTGAAGCTTTCTTT.

The chain recombines TRBV2 with TRBJ1-2; 12 bases align to TRBD1. V was pared by 6 bases and J by 8 bases, with 13 bases of the junction left unmatched. In germline, CDR1 is SNHLY, CDR2 FYNNEI. This CDR3 is built from 16 residues. The CDR3 DNA reads as TGTGCCAGCAGGGCTCCGGGACAGGGGGCCGTCGGAGGCTACACCTTC. Amino acids: CASRAPGQGAVGGYTF.

This clone has just one count. The CDR3 sequence: CASSLAAQGDTQYF. CDR3 DNA sequence: TGTGCCAGCAGCTTGGCCGCACAGGGAGATACGCAGTATTTT. This chain joins TRBV5-4 and TRBJ2-3; TRBD1 might be the D (6 bases). Trimming shortened V by 0 bases and J by 5 bases, and 10 bases separated the two germline ends. The CDR3 is 14 amino acids. Germline CDR1 reads SGHNT; CDR2 reads YYREEE (reference sequence). Complete variable domain (other parts from reference TRBV5-4 and TRBJ2-3): ETGVTQSPTHLIKTRGQQVTLRCSSQSGHNTVSWYQQALGQGPQFIFQYYREEENGRGNFPPRFSGLQFPNYSSELNVNALELDDSALYLCASSLAAQGDTQYFGPGTRLTVL.

The CDR3 DNA follows: TGTGCCAGCAGCCCGCTCGGGGACAGCTCCTACGAGCAGTACTTC. Amino acid sequence: CASSPLGDSSYEQYF. The chain combines TRBV5-6 with TRBJ2-7; TRBD1 agrees at 7 bases. The CDR3 has 15 residues. V gave up 4 bases and J gave up 0 bases; unmatched junction bases: 7. CDR1 is SGHDT and CDR2 is YYEEEE in the germline V gene.